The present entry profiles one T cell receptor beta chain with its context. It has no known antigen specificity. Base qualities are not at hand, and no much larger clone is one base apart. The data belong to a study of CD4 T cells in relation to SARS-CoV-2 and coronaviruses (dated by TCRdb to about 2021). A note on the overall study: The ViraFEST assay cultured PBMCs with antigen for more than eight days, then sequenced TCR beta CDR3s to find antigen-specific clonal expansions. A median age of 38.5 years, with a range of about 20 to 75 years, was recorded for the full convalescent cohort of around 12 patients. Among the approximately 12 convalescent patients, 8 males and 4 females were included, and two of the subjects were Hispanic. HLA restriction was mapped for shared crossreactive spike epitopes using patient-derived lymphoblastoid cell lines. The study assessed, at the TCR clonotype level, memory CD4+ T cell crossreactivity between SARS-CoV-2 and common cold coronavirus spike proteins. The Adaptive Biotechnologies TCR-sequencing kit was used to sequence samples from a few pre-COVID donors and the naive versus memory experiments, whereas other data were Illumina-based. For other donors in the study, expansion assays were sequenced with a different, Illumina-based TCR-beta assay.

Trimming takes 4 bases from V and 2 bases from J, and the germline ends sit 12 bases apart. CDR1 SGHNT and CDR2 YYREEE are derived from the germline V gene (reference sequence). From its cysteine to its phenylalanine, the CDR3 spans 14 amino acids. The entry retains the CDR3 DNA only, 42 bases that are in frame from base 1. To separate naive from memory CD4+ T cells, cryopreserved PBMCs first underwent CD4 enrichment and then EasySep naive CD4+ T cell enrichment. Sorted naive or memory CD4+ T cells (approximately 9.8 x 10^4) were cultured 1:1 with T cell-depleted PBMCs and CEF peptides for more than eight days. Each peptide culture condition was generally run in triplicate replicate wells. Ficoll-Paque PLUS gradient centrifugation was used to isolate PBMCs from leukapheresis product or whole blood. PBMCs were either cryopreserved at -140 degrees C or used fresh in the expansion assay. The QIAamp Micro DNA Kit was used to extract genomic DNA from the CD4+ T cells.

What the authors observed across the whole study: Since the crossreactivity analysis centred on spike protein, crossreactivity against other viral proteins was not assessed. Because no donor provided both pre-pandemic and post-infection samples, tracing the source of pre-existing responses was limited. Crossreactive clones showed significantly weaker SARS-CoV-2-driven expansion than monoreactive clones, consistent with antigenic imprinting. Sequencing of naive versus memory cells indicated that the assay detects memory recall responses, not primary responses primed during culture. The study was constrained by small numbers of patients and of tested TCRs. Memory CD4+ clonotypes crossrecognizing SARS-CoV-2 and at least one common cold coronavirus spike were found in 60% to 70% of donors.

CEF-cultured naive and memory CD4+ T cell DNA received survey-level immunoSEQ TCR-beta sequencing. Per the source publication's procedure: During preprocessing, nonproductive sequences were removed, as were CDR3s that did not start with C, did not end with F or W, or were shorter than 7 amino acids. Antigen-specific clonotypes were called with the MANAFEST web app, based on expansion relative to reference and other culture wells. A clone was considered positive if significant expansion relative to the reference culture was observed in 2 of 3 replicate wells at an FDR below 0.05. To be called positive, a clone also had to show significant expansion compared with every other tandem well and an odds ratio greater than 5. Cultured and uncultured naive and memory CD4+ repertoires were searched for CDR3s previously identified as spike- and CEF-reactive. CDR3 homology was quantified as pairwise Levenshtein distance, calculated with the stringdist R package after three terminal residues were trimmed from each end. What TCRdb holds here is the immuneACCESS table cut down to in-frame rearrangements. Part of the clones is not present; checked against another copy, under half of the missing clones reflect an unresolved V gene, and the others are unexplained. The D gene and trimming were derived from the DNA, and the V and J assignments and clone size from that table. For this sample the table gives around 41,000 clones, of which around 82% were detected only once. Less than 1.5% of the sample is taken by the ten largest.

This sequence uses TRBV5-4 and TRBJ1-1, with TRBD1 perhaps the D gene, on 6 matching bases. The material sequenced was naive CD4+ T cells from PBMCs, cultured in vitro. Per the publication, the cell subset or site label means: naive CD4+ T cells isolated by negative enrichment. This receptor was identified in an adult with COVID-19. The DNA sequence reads TGTGCCAGCAGCACCAGGACAGTCAACACTGAAGCTTTCTTT. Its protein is CASSTRTVNTEAFF. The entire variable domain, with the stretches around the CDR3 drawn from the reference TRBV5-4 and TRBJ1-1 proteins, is ETGVTQSPTHLIKTRGQQVTLRCSSQSGHNTVSWYQQALGQGPQFIFQYYREEENGRGNFPPRFSGLQFPNYSSELNVNALELDDSALYLCASSTRTVNTEAFFGQGTRLTVV.